Listed here are 16 T cell receptor beta chains from one sample, sequenced in a study of blood T cell repertoires in COVID-19 (dated by TCRdb to between 2020 and 2021). The library was produced with the immunoSEQ multiplex PCR assay. The clones in this table, taken by TCRdb from immuneACCESS, are in-frame only. Not every clone is retained; where verified, under half of the shortfall comes from an unresolved V gene, and the cause of the rest is unknown. The sample yields 100,000 to 150,000 clones; approximately 88% were counted once. The ten largest clones add up to 10% of the sample. The sample consisted of peripheral blood. These receptor sequences come from a man aged 45-60 years with acute or convalescent COVID-19.

The chain couples TRBV6-5 to TRBJ1-3; TRBD1 might be the D (6 bases). Germline lookup yields CDR1 MNHEY and CDR2 SVGAGI. Trimming left V 10 bases short and J 0 bases short, with 13 bases between. CDR3 length equals 14 residues. The CDR3 sequence is CATEDRFSGNTIYF. As DNA, the CDR3 is TGTGCCACCGAGGACAGATTCTCTGGAAACACCATATATTTT.

This rearrangement joins TRBV6-5 to TRBJ2-1; 8 nucleotides agree with TRBD2. The CDR3 is made up of 13 amino acids. Germline V CDR1 and CDR2: MNHEY, SVGAGI. V lost 6 bases to trimming and J lost 7 bases; unmatched junction nucleotides: 5. The CDR3 sequence: CASSRSGSNEQFF. As DNA, the CDR3 is TGTGCCAGCAGCAGGAGCGGGAGTAATGAGCAGTTCTTC.

CDR3 amino acids: CASSVATGGWTDTQYF. Here the CDR3 DNA reads TGTGCCAGCAGCGTAGCTACGGGGGGCTGGACAGATACGCAGTATTTT. The V call is TRBV9, the J call TRBJ2-3; a possible D gene is TRBD2 (7 bases). V was pared by 0 bases and J by 3 bases, with 14 bases between. The CDR3 loop spans 16 amino acids. CDR1 is SGDLS and CDR2 is YYNGEE in the germline V gene.

As DNA, the CDR3 is TGTGCCAGCAGCCTCCGGACAGGGATGAAAGCTTTCTTT. Its translation: CASSLRTGMKAFF. The rearrangement joins TRBV5-4 to TRBJ1-1, with TRBD1 matching over 8 bases. The junction had 8 bases not matched to a gene; V was cut back by 4 bases and J by 9 bases. Germline assignment: CDR1 SGHNT and CDR2 YYREEE (reference sequence). This CDR3 is built from 13 residues.

This chain connects TRBV28 to TRBJ1-6; D might be TRBD1 (5 bases). Germline V gene data show CDR1 as MDHEN and CDR2 as SYDVKM. The CDR3 spans 17 residues. The V end lost 2 bases, the J end lost 0 bases, and 11 bases lay between the germline ends. CDR3 loop: CASSLHAGGSYNSPLHF. The CDR3 DNA reads TGTGCCAGCAGTTTACACGCCGGGGGCTCCTATAATTCACCCCTCCACTTT.

This chain connects TRBV5-1 to TRBJ2-5; D perhaps matches TRBD2 (6 bases). The CDR3 contains 14 residues. Trimming shortened V by 0 bases and J by 5 bases, and 11 bases separated the two germline ends. Looked up from germline, CDR1 is SGHRS and CDR2 is YFSETQ. CDR3 DNA: TGCGCCAGCAGCTTGGGTGGGGGGAAGGAGACCCAGTACTTC. Translation gives CASSLGGGKETQYF.

The CDR3 is CASSQGGLYEKLFF. The CDR3 DNA is TGTGCCAGCAGCCAAGGGGGGCTCTATGAAAAACTGTTTTTT. The chain recombines TRBV3-1 (or the pseudogene TRBV3-2) with TRBJ1-4, with D maybe TRBD1 (6 bases). This CDR3 is built from 14 residues. The V and J ends lost 1 base and 6 bases respectively, with 9 bases between them. Per the germline V gene, CDR1 is LGHDT and CDR2 is YNNKEL (reference sequence).

The gene calls are TRBV11-1 and TRBJ1-1; 10 nucleotides agree with TRBD1. Trimming removed 5 bases from V and 3 bases from J; junction bases left unmatched: 9. The CDR3 runs 16 residues. Germline V lookup: CDR1 SGHAT, CDR2 FQDESV (reference sequence). The CDR3 coding sequence is TGTGCCAGCAGCCCCCGGACAGGGGGGGGGTACACTGAAGCTTTCTTT. Its translation is CASSPRTGGGYTEAFF.

The CDR3 nucleotides read TGCGCCAGCAGCTTCGGAGTTGGGGAGACCCAGTACTTC. Translating gives CASSFGVGETQYF. The chain links TRBV5-1 to TRBJ2-5; D is undetermined. This CDR3 is built from 13 residues. V shed 2 bases and J shed 5 bases, with 10 bases lying between them. Looked up from germline, CDR1 is SGHRS and CDR2 is YFSETQ.

V is TRBV9 and J is TRBJ2-7; 8 bases map to TRBD1. This CDR3 spans 14 amino acids. CDR1 and CDR2 from the germline V gene are SGDLS and YYNGEE. Germline trimming cut 6 bases from V and 3 bases from J; bases unmatched to any gene: 8. The CDR3 bases are TGTGCCAGCAACCCAGGAGACAGGGGCTACGAGCAGTACTTC. It is translated as CASNPGDRGYEQYF.

V usage is TRBV18 and J usage is TRBJ1-3; 11 positions match TRBD1. The CDR3 runs 19 residues. Germline V gives CDR1 KGHSH, CDR2 LQKENI. J gave up 2 bases and V 4 bases, and 13 bases lay outside the gene matches. CDR3 amino acids: CASSLGTGGAMTTGNTIYF. In DNA, the CDR3 is TGTGCCAGCTCACTCGGGACAGGGGGAGCCATGACTACTGGAAACACCATATATTTT.

CDR3: CASSLGTGGDYGYTF. The CDR3 DNA reads as TGCGCCAGCAGCTTGGGTACAGGGGGGGACTATGGCTACACCTTC. V usage is TRBV5-1 and J usage is TRBJ1-2; TRBD1 agrees at 8 bases. V lost 0 bases, J lost 3 bases, and 4 bases stayed unmatched. The germline CDR1 and CDR2 sequences are SGHRS and YFSETQ. The CDR3 extends over 15 amino acids.

The chain combines TRBV3-1 (or the pseudogene TRBV3-2) with TRBJ2-3; 8 positions agree with TRBD1. Germline trimming cut 3 bases from V and 0 bases from J; bases unmatched to any gene: 11. The CDR3 covers 18 residues. Germline V gene sequence: CDR1 LGHDT, CDR2 YNNKEL (reference sequence). The CDR3 sequence: CASSQVPGTGTSTDTQYF. The CDR3 DNA reads as TGTGCCAGCAGCCAGGTCCCGGGGACAGGTACTAGCACAGATACGCAGTATTTT.

At least ten counts were recorded for this clone. The chain is built from TRBV6-6 and TRBJ2-7, with D uncertain. The CDR3 loop spans 14 amino acids. Germline-derived CDR1 and CDR2 are MNHNY and SVGAGI (reference sequence). V lost 6 bases and J 7 bases, leaving 19 bases between the germline ends. DNA for the CDR3: TGTGCCAGCAGCGACCCCGACATACTTGGAGAGCAGTACTTC. It encodes CASSDPDILGEQYF.

This clone was seen just once. The gene calls are TRBV18 and TRBJ1-2; the match to TRBD1 covers 7 bases. With V trimmed by 2 bases and J by 1 base, 7 bases remained unmatched. Germline values: CDR1 KGHSH, CDR2 LQKENI. The CDR3 totals 16 residues. DNA of the CDR3: TGTGCCAGCTCACCAGGGCGGGACAGATATAACTATGGCTACACCTTC. Residues: CASSPGRDRYNYGYTF.

This chain joins TRBV10-3 and TRBJ1-1; TRBD1 is a possible D gene (5 bases). The CDR3 runs 13 residues. V was clipped by 1 base and J by 4 bases, with 7 bases between them. Germline V gene sequence: CDR1 ENHRY, CDR2 SYGVKD. CDR3 region: CAISEYGGTEAFF. The DNA for the CDR3 is TGTGCCATCAGTGAGTACGGGGGCACTGAAGCTTTCTTT.